The clone carrying this T cell receptor beta chain was picked up a small number of times. The antigen remains undetermined. CDR3 length: 15 amino acids. The V gene's germline CDR1 is SGHTA and CDR2 FQGTGA. V dropped 5 bases and J dropped 5; count of bases not matched to a gene: 9. TCRdb re-derived calls from the 5' RACE reads in MiXCR, one entry per CDR3 protein. The sample has a few hundred thousand distinct CDR3 sequences; around an eighth are singletons. This sample was included in a study of T-cell memory formation after mild COVID-19. Study findings and constraints: For contracting clones, CD4+ ones sat mainly in CM and EM, CD8+ in EMRA. Clones contracting day 15 to 85 were balanced CD4/CD8; later expanders leaned CD4+. Cross-reactive memory appears to have joined, as suggested by some responding clones showing up in pre-infection memory.

Source material: PBMCs or a T cell subset sorted from them (not recorded which). The chain carries TRBV7-3 and TRBJ2-5; TRBD2 matches at 9 bases. The clonotype comes from a man younger than 35 who had mild COVID-19 (a few samples of this study predate the infection). Cell type and time point are not known. The CDR3 bases are TGTGCCAGCAGCCGCTCTGGCGGGGGGGCTGAGACCCAGTACTTC. Translating it yields CASSRSGGGAETQYF.